This T cell receptor (beta chain) was found in a study of T-cell memory formation after mild COVID-19. Comment on this clonotype: Its specificity is unknown.

From the 5' RACE reads, TCRdb called clonotypes with MiXCR, one entry per CDR3 protein. Of about 130,000 distinct CDR3 sequences listed, approximately 17% are singletons. Overall study results and limits: Second-wave clones reaching peak frequency on day 37 lacked confirmed SARS-CoV-2 specificity.

The sequenced material came from PBMCs or a T cell subset sorted from them (not recorded which). This clonotype was sampled from a young man who had mild COVID-19 (a few samples of this study predate the infection). Cell type and time point are not known.

CDR3 sequence: CASSQQYRDAGELFF. As DNA, the CDR3 is TGCGCCAGCAGCCAACAATATAGGGATGCCGGGGAGCTGTTTTTT. V usage is TRBV4-3 and J usage is TRBJ2-2; D call uncertain. This CDR3 is 15 amino acids long. Trimming removed 2 bases at V and 6 bases at J, with 13 bases between. The germline V gene has CDR1 LGHNA and CDR2 YSLEER.